This T cell receptor beta chain was recorded in a study of shared clonotypes between healthy human individuals. Points from the study as a whole: Several donors had about 5.1% of their naive CD4 clonotypes in common. Against clonotypes common to all four donors, non-shared ones had lower generation probabilities.

The CDR3 contains 13 residues. V was trimmed by 8 bases and J by 4 bases, leaving 14 bases between them. Germline values: CDR1 SNHLY, CDR2 FYNNEI. This clone came up once. Its antigen is undetermined. Replicate PCRs from sorted subsets contained roughly 200 ng DNA, which is 31,000 or so T cell genomes. TCRdb's table, derived via immunoSEQ multiplex PCR, lists solely in-frame clones and lacks some. The sample consists of more than 2,000,000 clones, 85% to 95% of them appearing once. All of the donors resided in Nashville, Tennessee, and each was a Caucasian adult. The specimen sequenced was naive CD4+ T cells from PBMCs. Subset given: CD45RA+ positively selected. This TCR was recovered from a man between 18 and 29 years old in good health. Some clones in this sample may be carry-over from other donors' samples. The gene calls are TRBV2 and TRBJ2-5, with unresolved D. This CDR3 reads CASEGMARETQYF. The CDR3 DNA reads TGTGCCAGCGAAGGGATGGCGAGAGAGACCCAGTACTTC. The entire variable domain, with the rest obtained from reference TRBV2 and TRBJ2-5, is as follows: EPEVTQTPSHQVTQMGQEVILRCVPISNHLYFYWYRQILGQKVEFLVSFYNNEISEKSEIFDDQFSVERPDGSNFTLKIRSTKLEDSAMYFCASEGMARETQYFGPGTRLLVL.